This T cell receptor beta chain was captured by sequencing in a study of regulatory and conventional T cells in RAG deficiency. Study outcomes and limitations: Shannon entropy was markedly lower and Simpson indices higher in RAG-deficient patients than control T-cell subsets.

Profiled with immunoSEQ multiplex PCR; TCRdb holds only in-frame clones, not every one. The table includes 40,000 to 55,000 clones, approximately 90% detected once. In regard to this clone: Its antigen remains unknown.

Blood CD4+ CD25-low CD127-high conventional T cells supplied the genomic DNA template. In addition, the sample was reused for a study of regulatory T cells. This second study notes: Primers: 52 TRBV forward and 13 TRBJ reverse.

Sample: CD4+ effector T cells sorted from blood. This sequence was found in a human donor in good health.

The chain's CDR3 is CASSPPPGTYEQYF. CDR3 DNA: TGTGCCAGCTCACCACCCCCGGGAACCTACGAGCAGTACTTC. The V and J genes are TRBV18 and TRBJ2-7; TRBD2 might be the D (5 bases). CDR1 is KGHSH, CDR2 LQKENI, per germline. V was trimmed by 0 bases and J by 2 bases, leaving 8 bases between them. The CDR3 covers 14 residues. The full variable domain, in which reference TRBV18 and TRBJ2-7 provide the parts outside the CDR3, is NAGVMQNPRHLVRRRGQEARLRCSPMKGHSHVYWYRQLPEEGLKFMVYLQKENIIDESGMPKERFSAEFPKEGPSILRIQQVVRGDSAAYFCASSPPPGTYEQYFGPGTRLTVT.